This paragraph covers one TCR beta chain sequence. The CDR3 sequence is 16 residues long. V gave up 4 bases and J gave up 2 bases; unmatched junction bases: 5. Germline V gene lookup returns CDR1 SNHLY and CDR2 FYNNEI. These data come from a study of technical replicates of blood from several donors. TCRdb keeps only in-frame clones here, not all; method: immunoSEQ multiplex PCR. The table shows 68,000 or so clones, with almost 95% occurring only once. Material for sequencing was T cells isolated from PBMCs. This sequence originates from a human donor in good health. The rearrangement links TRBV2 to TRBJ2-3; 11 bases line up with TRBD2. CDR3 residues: CASSGRLAGITDTQYF. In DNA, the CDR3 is TGTGCCAGCAGTGGGCGACTAGCGGGGATCACAGATACGCAGTATTTT.